This T cell receptor beta chain stems from a study of PD-L1 blockade in urothelial cancer. Study details: The patients first took atezolizumab in the mid-2010s, receiving 1,200 mg intravenously every 3 weeks. At 3 weeks (second dose) and 6 weeks after starting treatment, blood was analyzed. Researchers found blood samples held a median of approximately 150,000 T cells.

This CDR3 is built from 15 residues. V was clipped by 3 bases and J by 1 base, with 13 bases between them. From germline, CDR1 is MDHEN and CDR2 SYDVKM. Sequencing was performed with immunoSEQ multiplex PCR; in TCRdb, only in-frame clones are kept and a portion is missing. Of 14,000 to 15,000 clones listed, 88% are singletons. The V gene is TRBV28, the J gene TRBJ2-7, with no clear D. The sequence was obtained from a man in his 70s with urothelial cancer. The specimen was PBMCs, collected around atezolizumab (anti-PD-L1) treatment. The CDR3 here is CASSFRPGGSYEQYF. CDR3 DNA sequence: TGTGCCAGCAGTTTCAGACCAGGTGGATCCTACGAGCAGTACTTC.